These 4 T cell receptor beta chains originate from one sample sequenced in a study of blood T cells in healthy people across ages. Alongside a J-beta primer mix, a sample-barcoded 5' primer served in a second PCR lasting about 7 to 12 cycles. TCRdb re-called the 5' RACE reads with MiXCR, one entry per CDR3 protein. The table lists hundreds of thousands of distinct CDR3 sequences, about 62% of them singletons. Sequenced material: blood. The receptor set was obtained from a man under 40 in good health.

A few counts support this clonotype. The chain links TRBV20-1 to TRBJ2-7; no clear D gene. Germline V CDR1 and CDR2: DFQATT, SNEGSKA (reference sequence). This CDR3 has 12 amino acids. V lost 2 bases and J 0 bases, leaving 5 bases between the germline ends. The CDR3 DNA is TGCAGTGCTAGAACGGGCTCCTACGAGCAGTACTTC. Translation gives CSARTGSYEQYF.

The rearrangement joins TRBV5-1 to TRBJ2-2; D remains ambiguous. Looked up from germline, CDR1 is SGHRS and CDR2 is YFSETQ. V dropped 3 bases and J dropped 4 bases, with 7 bases sitting between them. The CDR3 is 13 residues long. The CDR3 is CASSSALTGELFF. The DNA for the CDR3 is TGCGCCAGCAGCTCTGCCCTCACCGGGGAGCTGTTTTTT.

The chain uses TRBV12-3 or TRBV12-4 and TRBJ2-3, with 8 bases matching TRBD2. Losses at the gene ends were 3 bases for V and 2 bases for J; bases not matched to a gene: 16. The CDR3 spans 19 residues. The CDR3 region is CASSFGFEGTSDPTDTQYF. The CDR3 bases are TGTGCCAGCAGTTTTGGGTTTGAGGGGACTAGTGACCCCACAGATACGCAGTATTTT.

The table lists this clonotype with a count of one. V is TRBV5-1 and J is TRBJ2-7, with TRBD2 matching 7 bases. From germline, CDR1 is SGHRS and CDR2 YFSETQ. The CDR3 is 14 amino acids. V trimming: 4 bases; J trimming: 2 bases; junction bases outside the gene matches: 6. In nucleotides, the CDR3 is TGCGCCAGCAGCACCCGACTAGCCCCCTACGAGCAGTACTTC. Its translation: CASSTRLAPYEQYF.